A selection of T cell receptor beta chains follows, all from one sample in a study of cytomegalovirus exposure and HLA in healthy donors. Here immunoSEQ multiplex PCR was the method, and the copy in TCRdb shows in-frame clones only, minus some. Among around 130,000 clones listed, 78% were seen once. The sample taken for sequencing was PBMCs. The receptors shown here come from a young woman in good health and CMV-seronegative. Both conserved end residues are part of each CDR3. D genes are given only for firm matches. Clone size, where shown, is once, few, many, or a class for clones that have expanded.

>few|TRBD1|TRBV6-1|TRBJ1-4
CASRGGAGNEKLFF
TGTGCCAGCAGAGGGGGCGCGGGTAATGAAAAACTGTTTTTT
>-|-|TRBV29-1|TRBJ1-2
CSVPRVQGTYGYTF
TGCAGCGTTCCTAGGGTGCAGGGGACCTATGGCTACACCTTC
>once|TRBD1|TRBV6-1|TRBJ1-2
CASSETTGGLSYGYTF
TGTGCCAGCAGCGAAACGACAGGGGGCCTGAGCTATGGCTACACCTTC
>-|-|TRBV7-2|TRBJ1-1
CAVGEGDTEAFF
TGTGCCGTGGGCGAGGGAGACACTGAAGCTTTCTTT
>-|TRBD2|TRBV7-2|TRBJ2-7
CASSSGGGRTPYEQYF
TGTGCCAGCAGCTCGGGAGGCGGCCGGACTCCCTACGAGCAGTACTTC
>-|TRBD1|TRBV6-5|TRBJ1-4
CASRLDRVDEKLFF
TGTGCCAGCAGACTGGACAGGGTGGATGAAAAACTGTTTTTT
>-|TRBD1|TRBV27|TRBJ1-2
CASSYTRGEVGYTF
TGTGCCAGCAGTTACACCAGGGGGGAGGTTGGCTACACCTTC
>once|-|TRBV9|TRBJ1-1
CASSANRVNTEAFF
TGTGCCAGCAGCGCGAACAGGGTGAACACTGAAGCTTTCTTT
>-|-|TRBV5-6|TRBJ2-7
CASSVAPVTSSYEQYF
TGTGCCAGCAGCGTCGCCCCAGTGACTAGCTCCTACGAGCAGTACTTC
>-|TRBD1|TRBV2|TRBJ2-3
CASSGYGGTGPDTQYF
TGTGCCAGCAGTGGTTACGGTGGGACAGGTCCAGATACGCAGTATTTT
>once|TRBD2|TRBV5-1|TRBJ2-2
CASKPGLGARELFF
TGCGCCAGCAAACCGGGACTAGGTGCCAGGGAGCTGTTTTTT
>-|TRBD1|TRBV29-1|TRBJ1-2
CSVGTGGYGYTF
TGCAGCGTTGGGACAGGGGGCTATGGCTACACCTTC
>-|-|TRBV6-5|TRBJ1-4
CASSQAPQVGGKLFF
TGTGCCAGCAGCCAAGCCCCCCAGGTGGGGGGAAAACTGTTTTTT
>-|-|TRBV6-1|TRBJ1-1
CASSLGARTEAFF
TGTGCCAGCAGTCTGGGGGCAAGAACTGAAGCTTTCTTT
>few|TRBD2|TRBV7-9|TRBJ2-3
CASSNPSLGREIPDTQYF
TGTGCCAGCAGCAACCCCTCCCTAGGGCGGGAGATCCCAGATACGCAGTATTTT
>few|TRBD2|TRBV6-5|TRBJ2-7
CASSFTSGSTYEQYF
TGTGCCAGCAGTTTCACGAGCGGGAGTACTTACGAGCAGTACTTC